This TCR beta chain was sequenced in a study of T cells in Graves' hyperthyroidism and ophthalmopathy. This clonotype was detected ten times or more. Researchers amplified the TCR beta CDR3 regions from RNA transcripts. TCR CDR3 underwent first-round RT-PCR with the HTBI primer set. Via MiXCR, TCRdb re-called the multiplex PCR reads, giving one row per CDR3 protein. The sample comprises around 300,000 distinct CDR3 sequences, 12% to 15% of which are singletons, and roughly 30% rests with the top ten. V was pared by 5 bases and J by 4 bases, with 14 bases between. Germline CDR1 is MNHEY and CDR2 is SVGEGT. The CDR3 is 14 amino acids.

Sequencing was performed on blood. This receptor was identified in a woman aged 45 to 65 with Graves' hyperthyroidism that later progressed to Graves' ophthalmopathy. The chain joins TRBV6-2 or TRBV6-3 to TRBJ1-2, with D possibly TRBD1 on 6 matching bases. The CDR3 protein is CASSSGQSTYGYTF. CDR3 bases: TGTGCCAGCAGTAGCGGACAGTCTACCTATGGCTACACCTTC.